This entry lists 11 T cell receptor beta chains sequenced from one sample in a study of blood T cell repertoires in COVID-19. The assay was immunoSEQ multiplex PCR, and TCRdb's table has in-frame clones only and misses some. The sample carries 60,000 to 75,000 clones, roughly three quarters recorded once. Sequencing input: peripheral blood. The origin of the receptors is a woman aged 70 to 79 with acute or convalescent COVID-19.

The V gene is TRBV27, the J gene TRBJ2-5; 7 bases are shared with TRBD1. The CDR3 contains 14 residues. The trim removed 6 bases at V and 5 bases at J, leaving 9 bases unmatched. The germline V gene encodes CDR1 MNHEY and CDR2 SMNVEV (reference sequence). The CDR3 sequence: CASSPQTGMETQYF. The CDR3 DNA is TGTGCCAGCAGCCCCCAGACAGGGATGGAGACCCAGTACTTC.

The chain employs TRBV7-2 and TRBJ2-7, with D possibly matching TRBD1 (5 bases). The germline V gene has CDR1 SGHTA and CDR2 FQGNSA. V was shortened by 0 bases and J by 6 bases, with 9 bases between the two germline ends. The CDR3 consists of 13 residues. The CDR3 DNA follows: TGTGCCAGCAGCTTAGCGCCAGGGCGCGAGCAGTACTTC. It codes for CASSLAPGREQYF.

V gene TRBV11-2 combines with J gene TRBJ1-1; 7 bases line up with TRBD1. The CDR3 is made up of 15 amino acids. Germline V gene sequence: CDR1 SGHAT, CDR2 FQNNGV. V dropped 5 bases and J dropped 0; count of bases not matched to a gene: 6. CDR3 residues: CASSQGQFMNTEAFF. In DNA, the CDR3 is TGTGCCAGCAGCCAGGGACAGTTCATGAACACTGAAGCTTTCTTT. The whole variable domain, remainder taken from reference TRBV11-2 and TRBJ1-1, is EAGVAQSPRYKIIEKRQSVAFWCNPISGHATLYWYQQILGQGPKLLIQFQNNGVVDDSQLPKDRFSAERLKGVDSTLKIQPAKLEDSAVYLCASSQGQFMNTEAFFGQGTRLTVV.

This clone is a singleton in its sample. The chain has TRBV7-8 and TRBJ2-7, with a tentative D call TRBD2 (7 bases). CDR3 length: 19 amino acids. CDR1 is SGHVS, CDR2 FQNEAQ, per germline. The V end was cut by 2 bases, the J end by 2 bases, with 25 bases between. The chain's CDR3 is CASSLKGPSGGAATYEQYF. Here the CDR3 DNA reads TGTGCCAGCAGCTTAAAAGGGCCCAGTGGGGGGGCGGCCACCTACGAGCAGTACTTC.

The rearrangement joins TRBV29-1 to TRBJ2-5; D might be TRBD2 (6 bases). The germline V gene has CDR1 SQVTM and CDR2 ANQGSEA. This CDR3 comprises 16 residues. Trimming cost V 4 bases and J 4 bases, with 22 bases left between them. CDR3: CSVVEGPHGKLETQYF. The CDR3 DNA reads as TGCAGCGTTGTGGAGGGGCCCCACGGGAAGTTAGAGACCCAGTACTTC. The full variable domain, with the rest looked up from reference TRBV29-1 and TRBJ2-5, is SAVISQKPSRDICQRGTSLTIQCQVDSQVTMMFWYRQQPGQSLTLIATANQGSEATYESGFVIDKFPISRPNLTFSTLTVSNMSPEDSSIYLCSVVEGPHGKLETQYFGPGTRLLVL.

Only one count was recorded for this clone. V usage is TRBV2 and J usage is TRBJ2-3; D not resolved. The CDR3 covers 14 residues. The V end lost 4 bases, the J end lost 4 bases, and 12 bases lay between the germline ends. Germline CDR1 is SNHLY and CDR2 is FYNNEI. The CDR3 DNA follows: TGTGCCAGCAGTGGGCCCCTCAGCGCAGATACGCAGTATTTT. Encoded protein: CASSGPLSADTQYF. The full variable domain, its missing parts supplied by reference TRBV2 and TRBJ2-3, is EPEVTQTPSHQVTQMGQEVILRCVPISNHLYFYWYRQILGQKVEFLVSFYNNEISEKSEIFDDQFSVERPDGSNFTLKIRSTKLEDSAMYFCASSGPLSADTQYFGPGTRLTVL.

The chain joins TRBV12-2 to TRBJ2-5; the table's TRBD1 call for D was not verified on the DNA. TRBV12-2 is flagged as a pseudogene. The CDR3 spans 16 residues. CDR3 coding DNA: TGTGCAAGTCGCTGTTTAGGACAGAATTATAAAGAGACCCAGTACTTC. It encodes CASRCLGQNYKETQYF.

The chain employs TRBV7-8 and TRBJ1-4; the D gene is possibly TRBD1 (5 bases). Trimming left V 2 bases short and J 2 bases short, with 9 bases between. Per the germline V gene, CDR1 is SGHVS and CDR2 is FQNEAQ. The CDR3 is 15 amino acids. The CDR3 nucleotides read TGTGCCAGCAGCTTACAGGGATTTACTAATGAAAAACTGTTTTTT. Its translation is CASSLQGFTNEKLFF.

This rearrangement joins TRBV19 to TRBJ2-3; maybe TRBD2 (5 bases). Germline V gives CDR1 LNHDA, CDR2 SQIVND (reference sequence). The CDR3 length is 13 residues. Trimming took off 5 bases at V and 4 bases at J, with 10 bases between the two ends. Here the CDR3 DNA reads TGTGCCAGTAGTTCGAGGAGGTCAGATACGCAGTATTTT. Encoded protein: CASSSRRSDTQYF.

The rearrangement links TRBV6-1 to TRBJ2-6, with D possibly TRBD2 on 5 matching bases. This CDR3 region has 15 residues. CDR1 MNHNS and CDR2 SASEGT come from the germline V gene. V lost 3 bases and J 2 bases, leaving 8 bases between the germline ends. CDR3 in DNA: TGTGCCAGCAGTGACGAAGCGGCTGGGGCCAACGTCCTGACTTTC. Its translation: CASSDEAAGANVLTF.

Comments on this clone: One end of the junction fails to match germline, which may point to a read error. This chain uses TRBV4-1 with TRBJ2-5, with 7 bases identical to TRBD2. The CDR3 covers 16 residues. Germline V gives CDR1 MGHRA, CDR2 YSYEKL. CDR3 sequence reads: CASSQGEAGPGETQYF. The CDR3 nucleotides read TGCGCCAGCAGCCAGGGAGAAGCGGGGCCGGGGGAGACTCAGTACTTC.